This note documents a single TCR beta chain sequence. There is no known antigen for this receptor. Base qualities were left out, and no much larger clone turns up one base away. The protocol used for the library was the immunoSEQ multiplex PCR assay. In its TCRdb copy, this immuneACCESS table keeps in-frame sequences only and misses some clones. Where compared with another copy, unresolved V genes explain less than half of these, and the others have no known cause. The sample table holds fewer than 110,000 clones, of which 85% to 90% were seen once. Under 10% of the sample lies in the top ten. This record comes from a study of control samples from healthy donors and cancer patients (dated by TCRdb to the early 2020s). Relative to germline, V is missing 4 bases and J is missing 3 bases, with 6 bases of the junction outside any gene match. The CDR3 numbers 15 residues from cysteine through phenylalanine. The sequence is cut down to CDR3 DNA, 45 bases in frame from base 1. For CDR1 and CDR2, the germline V gene (reference sequence) lists SGHKS and YYEKEE.

The chain was built from TRBV5-5 and TRBJ2-5, with 10 middle bases fitting TRBD1. The sequence was obtained from a young man in good health. Specimen: blood. The CDR3 is CASSAGTGVKETQYF. In nucleotides, the sequence is TGTGCCAGCAGCGCCGGGACAGGGGTAAAAGAGACCCAGTACTTC.